This is a list of T cell receptor beta chains from one sample in a study of T cells in localized non-small cell lung cancer. Sequenced by immunoSEQ multiplex PCR; TCRdb stores in-frame clones only, minus some. This sample carries around 40,000 clones, 86% of them seen once, and the ten largest clones take about 7%. Sequencing used peripheral blood, obtained before any cancer treatment. These receptors came from a woman aged 18-49 years with stage III lung adenocarcinoma. Both conserved end residues are part of each CDR3. The D gene is left open where the match is weak. The listing skips clone size in some rows; elsewhere it reads once, few, many or a size class.

TRBJ2-5 | TRBV6-6 | - | - | 15 | TGTGCCAGCCTGACTTCCGGGGCAAGTCAAGAGACCCAGTACTTC | CASLTSGASQETQYF
TRBJ2-2 | TRBV2 | - | TRBD2 | 15 | TGTGCCAGCAGTGACCGGGAGGCGGGCACCGGGGAGCTGTTTTTT | CASSDREAGTGELFF
TRBJ1-1 | TRBV6-5 | - | - | 14 | TGTGCCAGCAGTCCGACAGGCCCGAACACTGAAGCTTTCTTT | CASSPTGPNTEAFF
TRBJ2-5 | TRBV12-5 | few | - | 12 | TGTGCTAGTGGTTCTTCGGAAGAGACCCAGTACTTC | CASGSSEETQYF
TRBJ2-7 | TRBV29-1 | - | TRBD1 | 13 | TGCAGTATTGCAGAGGACAGGGGCTACGAGCAGTACTTC | CSIAEDRGYEQYF
TRBJ1-4 | TRBV7-6 | - | - | 14 | TGTGCCAGCAGCCCCTTGGGCAGCGAAGAAAAACTGTTTTTT | CASSPLGSEEKLFF
TRBJ1-6 | TRBV5-1 | - | - | 18 | TGCGCCAGCAGCTTGGCCCTTCAGGGAGGTGGATTTGGTTCACCCCTCCACTTT | CASSLALQGGGFGSPLHF
TRBJ2-5 | TRBV10-3 | - | - | 14 | TGTGCCATCAGTGAAGGGGACAATTTCGAGACCCAGTACTTC | CAISEGDNFETQYF
TRBJ2-5 | TRBV11-2 | - | - | 15 | TGTGCCAGCAGCTTAGAACGGCAGGGTCAAGAGACCCAGTACTTC | CASSLERQGQETQYF
TRBJ2-1 | TRBV4-2 | - | - | 16 | TGTGCCAGCAGCCCACGGGGGAATATATTGCGGGGAGAGCAGTTCTTC | CASSPRGNILRGEQFF
TRBJ1-4 | TRBV6-5 | few | - | 12 | TGTGCCAGCAGTGGACGGGATGAAAAACTGTTTTTT | CASSGRDEKLFF
TRBJ2-2 | TRBV6-5 | - | TRBD1 | 13 | TGTGCCAGCAGTCGGACAGGGGACGGGGAGCTGTTTTTT | CASSRTGDGELFF
TRBJ1-1 | TRBV30 | - | - | 13 | TGTGCCTGGAGCAAAGCCGAGAACACTGAAGCTTTCTTT | CAWSKAENTEAFF
TRBJ2-1 | TRBV5-6 | - | TRBD1 | 15 | TGTGCCAGCAGCCCCGGGACAGGCTTTTACAATGAGCAGTTCTTC | CASSPGTGFYNEQFF
TRBJ1-1 | TRBV5-1 | - | - | 14 | TGCGCCAGCAGCTTGGTACAGGTTGGTGCTGAAGCTTTCTTT | CASSLVQVGAEAFF
TRBJ2-3 | TRBV7-9 | - | TRBD1 | 16 | TGTGCCAGCAGCTTGATCGGGACAGGGTATACAGATACGCAGTATTTT | CASSLIGTGYTDTQYF
TRBJ2-2 | TRBV5-1 | - | - | 15 | TGCGCCAGCAGCTTGCGAGGGAACCCCACCGGGGAGCTGTTTTTT | CASSLRGNPTGELFF
TRBJ1-4 | TRBV5-6 | - | TRBD1 | 16 | TGTGCCAGCAGCTCCCTCCGGACAGGGCCTAATGAAAAACTGTTTTTT | CASSSLRTGPNEKLFF
TRBJ2-2 | TRBV6-1 | - | - | 16 | TGTGCCAGCAGTGAGAACCAGGGGCTGGGCACCGGGGAGCTGTTTTTT | CASSENQGLGTGELFF
TRBJ1-2 | TRBV19 | - | TRBD1 | 14 | TGTGCCAGTACCCCCGGGACAGGGGTGAAAGGCTACACCTTC | CASTPGTGVKGYTF
TRBJ1-1 | TRBV29-1 | few | TRBD1 | 13 | TGCAGCGGCGGACAGGGGTCGAACACTGAAGCTTTCTTT | CSGGQGSNTEAFF
TRBJ2-1 | TRBV2 | - | TRBD1 | 16 | TGTGCCAGCAGGGGCCCCAGGGACAGGGGACACAATGAGCAGTTCTTC | CASRGPRDRGHNEQFF
TRBJ1-3 | TRBV2 | once | TRBD1 | 19 | TGTGCCAGGATCTTACGTAGTTTGGGACAGGGTACTTTAGGAAACACCATATATTTT | CARILRSLGQGTLGNTIYF
TRBJ2-7 | TRBV4-2 | - | TRBD1 | 15 | TGTGCCAGCAGCCTTACGAGAGGGGACAGGGGCGAGCAGTACTTC | CASSLTRGDRGEQYF
TRBJ1-2 | TRBV6-6 | few | - | 13 | TGTGCCAGCAATAGGGCAGGGGACTATGGCTACACCTTC | CASNRAGDYGYTF
TRBJ2-3 | TRBV4-2 | once | TRBD2 | 16 | TGTGCCAGCAGCCGACTTAGCGGGGGGAGCACAGATACGCAGTATTTT | CASSRLSGGSTDTQYF
TRBJ2-3 | TRBV6-4 | - | TRBD2 | 14 | TGTGCCAGCAGTGAGCGGGGGGGCACAGATACGCAGTATTTT | CASSERGGTDTQYF
TRBJ1-1 | TRBV11-2 | - | TRBD1 | 17 | TGTGCCAGCAGCGATGGGACAGAGGGATTTACGAACACTGAAGCTTTCTTT | CASSDGTEGFTNTEAFF
TRBJ1-1 | TRBV7-9 | - | - | 15 | TGTGCCAGCAGCTTAGGGAGGGGAGGGAACACTGAAGCTTTCTTT | CASSLGRGGNTEAFF
TRBJ2-3 | TRBV9 | - | TRBD2 | 16 | TGTGCCAGCAGCGTAGGTAGCGGGTTTAGCACAGATACGCAGTATTTT | CASSVGSGFSTDTQYF
TRBJ1-4 | TRBV19 | - | - | 13 | TGTGCCAGCCATGACAGGCATAATGAAAAACTGTTTTTT | CASHDRHNEKLFF
TRBJ2-3 | TRBV6-1 | - | - | 14 | TGTGCCAGCAGTGGGGACTGGAGCACAGATACGCAGTATTTT | CASSGDWSTDTQYF
TRBJ2-7 | TRBV21-1 | - | - | 12 | TGTGCCAGCAGCGGACACAGATACGAGCAGTACTTC | CASSGHRYEQYF
TRBJ1-1 | TRBV7-9 | - | - | 14 | TGTGCCAGCAGCAGACAGGACAGGAACACTGAAGCTTTCTTT | CASSRQDRNTEAFF
TRBJ1-6 | TRBV6-6 | - | TRBD1 | 16 | TGTGCCAGCAGACCACTCGGACAGGGGGATAATTCACCCCTCCACTTT | CASRPLGQGDNSPLHF
TRBJ1-4 | TRBV18 | - | - | 13 | TGTGCCAGCTCACCTGCCCAAGGCGAAAAACTGTTTTTT | CASSPAQGEKLFF
TRBJ1-5 | TRBV5-6 | - | TRBD1 | 16 | TGTGCCAGCAGAAACTCAGGGGGCGGGAGCAATCAGCCCCAGCATTTT | CASRNSGGGSNQPQHF
TRBJ2-7 | TRBV6-5 | - | TRBD1 | 15 | TGTGCCAGCAGTTACTTCGGACAGGTCGGCCACGAGCAGTACTTC | CASSYFGQVGHEQYF
TRBJ2-2 | TRBV9 | once | TRBD1 | 14 | TGTGCCAGCAGCGGTCGACAGGGCGCCGGGGAGCTGTTTTTT | CASSGRQGAGELFF
TRBJ1-1 | TRBV5-1 | few | - | 16 | TGCGCCAGCAGCCCACAACACGGGTCGAGAGACACTGAAGCTTTCTTT | CASSPQHGSRDTEAFF
TRBJ1-2 | TRBV4-1 | - | - | 16 | TGCGCCAGCAGCCAGGCCTTCGGGGTAGAAGTGAATGGCTACACCTTC | CASSQAFGVEVNGYTF
TRBJ2-7 | TRBV6-6 | - | - | 12 | TGTGCCAGCAGTACCGGGCGCTACGAGCAGTACTTC | CASSTGRYEQYF
TRBJ1-5 | TRBV6-1 | - | - | 14 | TGTGCCAGCAGTGAAGGCAACACAAATCAGCCCCAGCATTTT | CASSEGNTNQPQHF
TRBJ2-6 | TRBV7-2 | - | - | 14 | TGTGCCAGCAGTCGTGGTGGTGGGGCCAACGTCCTGACTTTC | CASSRGGGANVLTF
TRBJ2-3 | TRBV15 | - | - | 17 | TGTGCCACCAGCAGAGACCCAAGTACTGTTGGCACAGATACGCAGTATTTT | CATSRDPSTVGTDTQYF
TRBJ2-6 | TRBV18 | once | - | 17 | TGTGCCAGCTCACCAAGGGCTTTCAGCTCTGGGGCCAACGTCCTGACTTTC | CASSPRAFSSGANVLTF
TRBJ1-6 | TRBV5-1 | - | - | 14 | TGCGCCAGCAGCTCAAATACAGGGATCCAATCCCTCCACTTT | CASSSNTGIQSLHF
TRBJ1-2 | TRBV27 | - | TRBD1 | 13 | TGTGCCAGCAGACAGGGGGCTGACTATGGCTACACCTTC | CASRQGADYGYTF
TRBJ2-5 | TRBV6-4 | - | TRBD2 | 15 | TGTGCCAGCAGTGCCACTAGCGGGTCTGCTGAGACCCAGTACTTC | CASSATSGSAETQYF
TRBJ1-1 | TRBV19 | - | - | 15 | TGTGCCAGTAGTCCCCTCACAGGGCGGGGCACTGAAGCTTTCTTT | CASSPLTGRGTEAFF
TRBJ1-3 | TRBV27 | - | TRBD1 | 14 | TGTGCCAGCAGTCTTACAGGGGGCGGAAACACCATATATTTT | CASSLTGGGNTIYF
TRBJ2-5 | TRBV5-5 | - | TRBD2 | 16 | TGTGCCAGCAGCTTCGGTCCCGGCGGGGGGCAAGAGACCCAGTACTTC | CASSFGPGGGQETQYF
TRBJ1-1 | TRBV30 | once | - | 11 | TGTGCCTGGCTTCTGAACACTGAAGCTTTCTTT | CAWLLNTEAFF
TRBJ2-7 | TRBV19 | - | TRBD1 | 17 | TGTGCCAGTAGTAAAAGGGACAGGCGAGACTACTCCTACGAGCAGTACTTC | CASSKRDRRDYSYEQYF
TRBJ2-1 | TRBV10-2 | - | - | 13 | TGCGCCAGCGGATTTGGGGGCCGCGATGAGCAGTTCTTC | CASGFGGRDEQFF